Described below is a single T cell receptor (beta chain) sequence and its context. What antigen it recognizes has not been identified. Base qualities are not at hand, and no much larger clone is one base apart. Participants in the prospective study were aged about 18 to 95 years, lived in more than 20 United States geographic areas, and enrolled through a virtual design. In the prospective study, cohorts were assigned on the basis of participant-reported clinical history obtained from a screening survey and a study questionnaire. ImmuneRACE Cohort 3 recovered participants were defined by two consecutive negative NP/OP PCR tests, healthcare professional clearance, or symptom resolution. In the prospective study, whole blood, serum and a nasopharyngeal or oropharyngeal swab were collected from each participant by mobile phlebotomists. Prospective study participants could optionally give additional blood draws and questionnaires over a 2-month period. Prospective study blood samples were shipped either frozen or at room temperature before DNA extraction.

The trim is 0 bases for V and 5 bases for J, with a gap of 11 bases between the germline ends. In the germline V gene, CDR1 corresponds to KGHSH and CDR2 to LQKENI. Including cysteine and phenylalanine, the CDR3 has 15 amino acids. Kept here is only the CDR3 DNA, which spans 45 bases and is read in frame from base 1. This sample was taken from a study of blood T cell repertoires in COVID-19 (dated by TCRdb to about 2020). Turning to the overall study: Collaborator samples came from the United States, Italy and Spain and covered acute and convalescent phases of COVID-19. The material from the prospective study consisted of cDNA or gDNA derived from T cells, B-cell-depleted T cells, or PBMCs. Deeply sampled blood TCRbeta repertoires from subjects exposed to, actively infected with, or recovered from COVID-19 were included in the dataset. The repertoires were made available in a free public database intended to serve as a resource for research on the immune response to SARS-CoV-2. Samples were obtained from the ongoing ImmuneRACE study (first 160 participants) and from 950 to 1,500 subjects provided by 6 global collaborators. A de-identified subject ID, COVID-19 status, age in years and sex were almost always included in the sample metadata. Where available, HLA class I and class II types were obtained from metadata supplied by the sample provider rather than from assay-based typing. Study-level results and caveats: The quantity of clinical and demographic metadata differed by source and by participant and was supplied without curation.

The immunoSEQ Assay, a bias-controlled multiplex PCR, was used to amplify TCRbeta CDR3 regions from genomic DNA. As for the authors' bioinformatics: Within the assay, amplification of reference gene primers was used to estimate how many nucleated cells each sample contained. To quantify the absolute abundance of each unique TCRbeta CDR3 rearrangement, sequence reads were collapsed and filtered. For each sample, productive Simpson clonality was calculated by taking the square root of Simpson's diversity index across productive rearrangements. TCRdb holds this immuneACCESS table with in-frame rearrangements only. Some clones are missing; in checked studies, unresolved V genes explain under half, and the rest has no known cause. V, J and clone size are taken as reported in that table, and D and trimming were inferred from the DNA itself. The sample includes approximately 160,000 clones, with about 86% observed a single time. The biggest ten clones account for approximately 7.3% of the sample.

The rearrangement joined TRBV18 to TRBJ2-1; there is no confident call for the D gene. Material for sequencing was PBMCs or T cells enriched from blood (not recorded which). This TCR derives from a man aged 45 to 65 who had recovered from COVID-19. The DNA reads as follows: TGTGCCAGCTCACCACCGTCGCAGCGCCACAATGAGCAGTTCTTC. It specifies CASSPPSQRHNEQFF.